The clone carrying this T cell receptor beta chain was seen only once. Antigen specificity is unknown. The source of the sample is a study of CD8+ T cells in alopecia areata. Findings and caveats of the study: Because one nonresponder was included, the link of baseline CD8+ expansion to response is considered uncertain.

Following extraction, RNA underwent reverse transcription to cDNA, which served as the sequencing template. The protocol was immunoSEQ multiplex PCR, while the TCRdb copy is restricted to in-frame clones and leaves out a portion. The sample shows just over 150,000 clones, roughly 65% of them seen only once. CDR1 is GTSNPN, CDR2 SVGIG, per germline (reference sequence). There are 15 residues in the CDR3. Trimming stripped 2 bases from V and 6 bases from J, with 20 bases between. Treatment here: oral pan-JAK inhibitor, 5-10 mg twice daily. The sequence was obtained from a human donor with alopecia areata. The material was CD4+ T cells sorted from blood, obtained at week 4, from a patient treated with tofacitinib. V gene TRBV30 combines with J gene TRBJ2-7; perhaps TRBD2 as D (6 bases). The DNA for the CDR3 is TGTGCCTGGAGTAAGGAGCGGGTCGGGCTATCCGAGCAGTACTTC. It is translated as CAWSKERVGLSEQYF.